Following are 25 T cell receptor beta chains from one sample sequenced in a study of control samples from healthy donors and cancer patients. TCRdb keeps only in-frame clones here, not all; method: immunoSEQ multiplex PCR. The table includes 95,000 to 100,000 clones, 75% to 90% detected once. Sequenced input: blood. The source is a man in his thirties or forties in good health.

V and J are TRBV5-1 and TRBJ2-1, with D possibly being TRBD1 (5 bases). Germline V gene lookup returns CDR1 SGHRS and CDR2 YFSETQ. This CDR3 has 14 amino acids. Trimming shortened V by 4 bases and J by 2 bases, and 10 bases separated the two germline ends. CDR3 nucleotides: TGCGCCAGCAGCGGGCAGGGAACCTACAATGAGCAGTTCTTC. This sequence encodes CASSGQGTYNEQFF.

The genes are TRBV9 and TRBJ1-1; 7 bases agree with TRBD1. The CDR3 extends over 15 amino acids. From germline, CDR1 is SGDLS and CDR2 YYNGEE. The V and J ends lost 0 bases and 4 bases, in that order; junction bases with no gene match: 6. For the CDR3, the DNA is TGTGCCAGCAGCGTAGAGGGACAGAGGACCACTGAAGCTTTCTTT. Its translation is CASSVEGQRTTEAFF.

V is TRBV7-2 and J is TRBJ1-1, with a weak D call TRBD1 (5 bases). V lost 4 bases to trimming and J lost 4 bases, with 16 bases between them. Germline V gives CDR1 SGHTA, CDR2 FQGNSA. The CDR3 sequence is 15 residues long. The CDR3 region is CASSSGRSGSTEAFF. The CDR3, as DNA: TGTGCCAGCAGCTCGGGACGGTCGGGATCCACTGAAGCTTTCTTT.

CDR3 DNA sequence: TGTGCCAGTAGTATCACGAGCGGGGGCCTGGGTCAGCCCCAGCATTTT. Its translation is CASSITSGGLGQPQHF. This chain connects TRBV19 to TRBJ1-5; perhaps TRBD1 as D (6 bases). V was cut by 3 bases and J by 6 bases, with 18 bases left in between. This CDR3 has 16 amino acids. CDR1 and CDR2 (germline): LNHDA, SQIVND (reference sequence).

The rearrangement links TRBV6-2 or TRBV6-3 to TRBJ1-1; possible D gene TRBD1, 6 bases. V was shortened by 0 bases and J by 5 bases, with 13 bases between the two germline ends. The length of the CDR3 is 15 residues. Germline-derived CDR1 and CDR2 are MNHEY and SVGEGT. The CDR3 here is CASSYSNRVRTEAFF. The DNA of the CDR3 is TGTGCCAGCAGTTACTCAAACAGGGTAAGAACTGAAGCTTTCTTT.

The J gene is TRBJ2-1, the V gene TRBV6-5; TRBD1 matches at 11 bases. Germline V CDR1 and CDR2: MNHEY, SVGAGI. The CDR3 runs 15 residues. V gave up 5 bases and J gave up 5 bases; unmatched junction bases: 5. CDR3 residues: CASSRGQGGHNEQFF. In DNA, the CDR3 is TGTGCCAGCAGTAGGGGACAGGGGGGTCACAATGAGCAGTTCTTC.

This clone was found a few times. The rearrangement uses TRBV5-4 and TRBJ1-2, with no clear D. There are 15 residues in the CDR3. Germline CDR1 reads SGHNT; CDR2 reads YYREEE (reference sequence). Trimming removed 0 bases at V and 4 bases at J, with 13 bases between. CDR3 amino acids: CASSLDGRGAYGYTF. In DNA, the CDR3 is TGTGCCAGCAGCTTGGATGGCCGAGGAGCCTATGGCTACACCTTC.

This clone appeared once. The chain couples TRBV30 to TRBJ2-5; TRBD1 matches at 7 bases. The CDR3 covers 15 residues. V lost 2 bases, J lost 1 base, and 7 bases stayed unmatched. The V gene's germline CDR1 is GTSNPN and CDR2 SVGIG (reference sequence). Here the CDR3 reads CAWSSTGALQETQYF. CDR3 DNA sequence: TGTGCCTGGAGTTCCACAGGGGCCCTCCAAGAGACCCAGTACTTC.

This chain connects TRBV20-1 to TRBJ2-5; D unresolved. CDR3 length equals 10 residues. The germline V gene encodes CDR1 DFQATT and CDR2 SNEGSKA (reference sequence). The germline V and J ends were trimmed by 7 bases and 1 base, with 4 bases remaining between them. As DNA, the CDR3 is TGCAGTGTGATCCAAGAGACCCAGTACTTC. Protein product: CSVIQETQYF.

This clone was seen only once. The rearrangement joins TRBV3-1 (or the pseudogene TRBV3-2) to TRBJ1-1, with 10 nucleotides matching TRBD1. CDR1 is LGHDT, CDR2 YNNKEL, per germline (reference sequence). This CDR3 comprises 15 residues. V lost 2 bases to trimming and J lost 7 bases; unmatched junction nucleotides: 7. CDR3 coding DNA: TGTGCCAGCAGCCAACAAAGACAGGGGGCCATTGAAGCTTTCTTT. The encoded protein is CASSQQRQGAIEAFF.

This clone has more than one count but fewer than ten. This chain links TRBV6-5 with TRBJ1-2, with TRBD1 matching over 9 bases. The length of the CDR3 is 14 residues. Germline CDR1 and CDR2: MNHEY and SVGAGI. V trimming: 6 bases; J trimming: 5 bases; junction bases outside the gene matches: 7. DNA for the CDR3: TGTGCCAGCAGCCCCGGACAGGGGATTTATGGCTACACCTTC. This codes for CASSPGQGIYGYTF.

The chain couples TRBV18 to TRBJ1-2, with unresolved D. The CDR3 has 13 amino acids. Germline V CDR1 and CDR2: KGHSH, LQKENI. V was cut by 2 bases and J by 6 bases, with 10 bases left in between. CDR3: CASSPTERNGYTF. The CDR3 DNA reads as TGTGCCAGCTCACCAACAGAACGAAATGGCTACACCTTC.

The chain links TRBV4-2 to TRBJ2-1; TRBD2 might be the D (6 bases). The CDR3 totals 15 residues. Deletions cut 0 bases from V and 6 bases from J, with 12 bases between. CDR1 is LGHNA, CDR2 YNFKEQ, per germline. CDR3 residues: CASSQDVDGSNEQFF. The CDR3 DNA is TGTGCCAGCAGCCAAGATGTCGACGGGAGCAATGAGCAGTTCTTC.

The chain links TRBV6-1 to TRBJ1-6, with TRBD1 as a possible D gene (5 bases). V was cut by 1 base and J by 4 bases, with 14 bases left in between. The CDR3 has 17 amino acids. CDR1 and CDR2 from the germline V gene are MNHNS and SASEGT. CDR3 sequence (DNA): TGTGCCAGCAGTGAAGGGGGGGGTAGGGTGTATAATTCACCCCTCCACTTT. It encodes CASSEGGGRVYNSPLHF.

This clone was counted between two and nine times. The chain joins TRBV30 to TRBJ1-4, with no clear D. Per the germline V gene, CDR1 is GTSNPN and CDR2 is SVGIG (reference sequence). Trimming stripped 6 bases from V and 4 bases from J, with 15 bases between. The CDR3 sequence is 14 residues long. The CDR3 nucleotides are TGTGCCTGTCTTGATGGTGGCCTTAATGAAAAACTGTTTTTT. Residues: CACLDGGLNEKLFF.

The chain has TRBV10-2 and TRBJ1-1; a possible D gene is TRBD1 (6 bases). The germline CDR1 and CDR2 sequences are WSHSY and SAAADI. The CDR3 has 14 amino acids. The germline V and J ends were trimmed by 4 bases and 3 bases, with 12 bases remaining between them. The CDR3 reads CASSVKGGHTEAFF. DNA of the CDR3: TGCGCCAGCAGTGTTAAAGGGGGGCACACTGAAGCTTTCTTT.

The rearrangement uses TRBV28 and TRBJ2-5, with D hard to call. Trimming stripped 8 bases from V and 0 bases from J, with 7 bases between. CDR1 and CDR2 from the germline V gene are MDHEN and SYDVKM. The length of the CDR3 is 12 residues. The CDR3 reads CASGPNQETQYF. The CDR3 coding sequence is TGTGCCAGCGGACCGAACCAAGAGACCCAGTACTTC.

The chain couples TRBV25-1 to TRBJ2-2; 8 nucleotides align to TRBD1. Trimming at V came to 7 bases and at J to 5 bases, leaving 9 bases not matched to a gene. This CDR3 contains 15 residues. CDR1 is MGHDK, CDR2 SYGVNS, per germline. The CDR3 DNA reads as TGTGCCAGCACCCCCGGGGACAGGAGGACCGGGGAGCTGTTTTTT. Residues: CASTPGDRRTGELFF.

This chain connects TRBV30 to TRBJ1-1; D gene uncertain. V was pared by 0 bases and J by 4 bases, with 9 bases between. The CDR3 loop spans 13 amino acids. Germline CDR1 reads GTSNPN; CDR2 reads SVGIG (reference sequence). CDR3 sequence: CAWSVLSRTEAFF. In nucleotides, the CDR3 is TGTGCCTGGAGTGTACTTTCCCGCACTGAAGCTTTCTTT.

There are a few counts of this clone. The gene calls are TRBV10-3 and TRBJ1-4; D gene unclear. Germline lookup yields CDR1 ENHRY and CDR2 SYGVKD. This CDR3 is 14 amino acids long. Between the trimmed V and J ends, which lost 4 bases and 4 bases, there was a span of 10 bases. The CDR3 coding sequence is TGTGCCATCAGTGGGGCGGGCTTTAATGAAAAACTGTTTTTT. Translated, it gives CAISGAGFNEKLFF.

This chain uses TRBV28 with TRBJ1-6, with unresolved D. Trimming stripped 2 bases from V and 0 bases from J, with 5 bases between. CDR1 is MDHEN, CDR2 SYDVKM, per germline. The CDR3 is made up of 15 amino acids. DNA of the CDR3: TGTGCCAGCAGTTTACACAGCTCCTATAATTCACCCCTCCACTTT. Its translation is CASSLHSSYNSPLHF.

CDR3 DNA sequence: TGTGCCAGTAGTATAGATCGTCCAGGGAGCGGCTACACCTTC. Its translation: CASSIDRPGSGYTF. The chain employs TRBV19 and TRBJ1-2, with D perhaps matching TRBD1 (5 bases). V lost 0 bases and J 8 bases, leaving 13 bases between the germline ends. Germline assignment: CDR1 LNHDA and CDR2 SQIVND (reference sequence). The CDR3 runs to 14 residues.

The sample holds one count of this clone. This chain links TRBV6-6 with TRBJ2-3, with TRBD2 matching over 7 bases. The CDR3 loop spans 15 amino acids. The V and J ends lost 0 bases and 5 bases, in that order; junction bases with no gene match: 5. Germline V lookup: CDR1 MNHNY, CDR2 SVGAGI (reference sequence). CDR3 region: CASSYSEGRGDTQYF. The CDR3 DNA follows: TGTGCCAGCAGTTACTCAGAGGGGAGGGGAGATACGCAGTATTTT.

This clone is a singleton in its sample. The rearrangement joins TRBV30 to TRBJ1-6; the D gene is possibly TRBD1 (6 bases). There are 15 residues in the CDR3. CDR1 GTSNPN and CDR2 SVGIG come from the germline V gene (reference sequence). The ends were cut back, 5 bases at V and 0 bases at J, with 11 bases in the middle. CDR3 bases: TGTGCCTGGGCGGACAGTAGCTCCTATAATTCACCCCTCCACTTT. It encodes CAWADSSSYNSPLHF.

This rearrangement joins TRBV7-6 to TRBJ2-2; 9 bases are shared with TRBD1. The V and J ends lost 5 bases and 3 bases, in that order; junction bases with no gene match: 7. Germline lookup yields CDR1 SGHVS and CDR2 FNYEAQ. CDR3 length: 16 residues. The CDR3 is CASSRTGTGYTGELFF. CDR3 DNA: TGTGCCAGCAGCAGAACCGGGACAGGGTACACCGGGGAGCTGTTTTTT.